This is a list of T cell receptor beta chains from one sample in a study of sequential checkpoint blockade in melanoma. Assay: immunoSEQ multiplex PCR; the TCRdb copy retains only in-frame clones and omits some. The table has more than 30,000 clones, 86% seen once. The source was CD8+ T cells sorted from blood (inferred from file names), collected from a patient given nivolumab and ipilimumab in sequence. The source is a human donor with melanoma. Both conserved end residues are part of each CDR3. The D gene is left open where the match is weak. Expanded clones get a size class; other rows say once, few or many, or leave the size out.

abundance	d_gene	v_gene	j_gene	CDR3nt	CDR3aa
.	.	TRBV5-6	TRBJ2-7	TGTGCCAGCAGCTGGGGCCCCAATTACTACGAGCAGTACTTC	CASSWGPNYYEQYF
.	TRBD2	TRBV6-4	TRBJ2-7	TGTGCCAGCAGGGGACTAGCCTACGAGCAGTACTTC	CASRGLAYEQYF
once	.	TRBV19	TRBJ2-7	TGTGCCAGTAGTACGGGGGACAGCCCCTACGAGCAGTACTTC	CASSTGDSPYEQYF
.	.	TRBV5-8	TRBJ2-5	TGTGCCAGCAGCTTGGGCGTTGGTGGGGCTGAGACCCAGTACTTC	CASSLGVGGAETQYF
once	TRBD1	TRBV14	TRBJ2-5	TGTGCCAGCAGCCAAGATGCAGGGGGCATGCAGACCCAGTACTTC	CASSQDAGGMQTQYF
.	TRBD2	TRBV11-2	TRBJ2-1	TGTGCCAGCAGCCCCTCCGGGACTACGCAGTTCTTC	CASSPSGTTQFF
.	TRBD1	TRBV2	TRBJ1-4	TGTGCCAGCAGCGTAGGGACAGCTCGAAATGAAAAACTGTTTTTT	CASSVGTARNEKLFF
.	.	TRBV4-3	TRBJ2-1	TGCGCCAGCAGCCAAGAGAGGCGGGCTTACTACAATGAGCAGTTCTTC	CASSQERRAYYNEQFF
few	TRBD1	TRBV6-5	TRBJ1-5	TGTGCCAGCAGGGAGACAGGGTCAGGACAGCCCCAGCATTTT	CASRETGSGQPQHF
.	.	TRBV28	TRBJ2-7	TGTGCCAGCAGACCAACGGAGAAGTCCTACGAGCAGTACTTC	CASRPTEKSYEQYF
.	.	TRBV27	TRBJ2-7	TGTGCCAGCAGTTTTGGGAGGAGCGTCGAGCAGTACTTC	CASSFGRSVEQYF
.	TRBD1	TRBV11-2	TRBJ1-2	TGTGCCAGCAGCTCCCCAGGGACAGACTATGGCTACACCTTC	CASSSPGTDYGYTF
.	TRBD1	TRBV28	TRBJ2-2	TGTGCCAGCAGCCCCACAGGGGGGACCGGGGAGCTGTTTTTT	CASSPTGGTGELFF
.	TRBD1	TRBV7-9	TRBJ1-3	TGTGCCAGCAGTCGTGGGACAGCCCGCACCATATATTTT	CASSRGTARTIYF
.	.	TRBV9	TRBJ2-7	TGTGCCAGCAGCGACAGCTCCTACGAGCAGTACTTC	CASSDSSYEQYF
.	.	TRBV11-2	TRBJ2-5	TGTGCCAGCAGCTTAGACAGAGAGACCCAGTACTTC	CASSLDRETQYF
.	.	TRBV19	TRBJ2-7	TGTGCCAGTAGTGTAGCGGTTAGCTCCTACGAGCAGTACTTC	CASSVAVSSYEQYF
.	.	TRBV10-3	TRBJ2-5	TGTGCCATCAGTGAGATGACAGACCCTCAAGAGACCCAGTACTTC	CAISEMTDPQETQYF
.	.	TRBV6-4	TRBJ1-1	TGTGCCAGCAATCACAGGGAGTGGTGGACCACTGAAGCTTTCTTT	CASNHREWWTTEAFF
once	.	TRBV27	TRBJ1-1	TGTGCCAGCAGCCCTCTAACCCCAGGGACTGAAGCTTTCTTT	CASSPLTPGTEAFF
once	.	TRBV7-2	TRBJ1-5	TGTGCCAGCAGCTTAGTCCCCAGGGAACAGCAGCCCCAGCATTTT	CASSLVPREQQPQHF
few	TRBD2	TRBV19	TRBJ2-1	TGTGCCAGTAGTCCCGGGACTAACACTCGATACAATGAGCAGTTCTTC	CASSPGTNTRYNEQFF
.	.	TRBV27	TRBJ1-2	TGTGCCAGCAGTGCCGGGGATGGCTACACCTTC	CASSAGDGYTF
.	TRBD1	TRBV14	TRBJ2-7	TGTGCCAGCAGCCAAGGGTGGACAGGGGGCTACGAGCAGTACTTC	CASSQGWTGGYEQYF
.	.	TRBV5-5	TRBJ2-7	TGTGCCAGCAGCTCACCCCTCAGGTACGAGCAGTACTTC	CASSSPLRYEQYF
.	TRBD1	TRBV19	TRBJ1-6	TGTGCCAGTGGACAGGGCCTAAATTCACCCCTCCACTTT	CASGQGLNSPLHF